This section outlines one T cell receptor (beta chain) sequence together with its context. The antigen remains undetermined. Other nucleotide sequences from this sample produce the same CDR3. This specimen belongs to a study of shared clonotypes between healthy human individuals. Broader study findings: Specimens sampled were limited to blood, with tissue repertoires likely differing.

The germline CDR1 and CDR2 sequences are SGHRS and YFSETQ. The CDR3 is 13 residues long. The ends were cut back, 0 bases at V and 9 bases at J, with 10 bases in the middle. A CD45RA-negative memory subset and a CD45RA+ naive subset were separated from the CD4+ cells. Using immunoSEQ multiplex PCR, the repertoire was profiled, and TCRdb retains in-frame clones only, with some absent. In the table there are 950,000 to 1,200,000 clones, about 72% of which are singletons. The sequence was collected from a man younger than 35 in good health. Some clones in this sample may be carry-over from other donors' samples. The specimen sequenced was memory CD4+ T cells from PBMCs. This sample's subset: CD45RA-negative fraction. The chain joins TRBV5-1 to TRBJ2-1; possible D gene TRBD1, 6 bases. The CDR3: CASSLGQGGEQFF. Written as DNA, the CDR3 is TGCGCCAGCAGCTTGGGCCAAGGGGGTGAGCAGTTCTTC.